This T cell receptor (beta chain) is drawn from a study of blood T cells in healthy people across ages. Study-wide findings and caveats: TCR beta diversity correlated strongly with naive T cell percentage.

The CDR3 covers 14 residues. Germline V lookup: CDR1 SGDLS, CDR2 YYNGEE. With 0 bases removed from V and 6 bases from J, the gap between germline ends came to 12 bases. This clonotype was seen more than once but under ten times. Antigen unknown. Then a second PCR, running roughly 7 to 12 cycles, was carried out with a sample-barcoded 5' primer and a J-beta primer mix. Via MiXCR, TCRdb re-called the 5' RACE reads, giving one row per CDR3 protein. The sample includes 1.5 million to 1.9 million distinct CDR3 sequences, about 45% seen only once; the top ten take more than 4%. The V and J genes are TRBV9 and TRBJ1-1; no clear D. Sequencing was done on a sample of blood. The sequence derives from a woman younger than 30 in good health. CDR3 sequence reads: CASSVGPSYSEAFF. In nucleotides, the CDR3 is TGTGCCAGCAGCGTAGGCCCCTCATACTCTGAAGCTTTCTTT.